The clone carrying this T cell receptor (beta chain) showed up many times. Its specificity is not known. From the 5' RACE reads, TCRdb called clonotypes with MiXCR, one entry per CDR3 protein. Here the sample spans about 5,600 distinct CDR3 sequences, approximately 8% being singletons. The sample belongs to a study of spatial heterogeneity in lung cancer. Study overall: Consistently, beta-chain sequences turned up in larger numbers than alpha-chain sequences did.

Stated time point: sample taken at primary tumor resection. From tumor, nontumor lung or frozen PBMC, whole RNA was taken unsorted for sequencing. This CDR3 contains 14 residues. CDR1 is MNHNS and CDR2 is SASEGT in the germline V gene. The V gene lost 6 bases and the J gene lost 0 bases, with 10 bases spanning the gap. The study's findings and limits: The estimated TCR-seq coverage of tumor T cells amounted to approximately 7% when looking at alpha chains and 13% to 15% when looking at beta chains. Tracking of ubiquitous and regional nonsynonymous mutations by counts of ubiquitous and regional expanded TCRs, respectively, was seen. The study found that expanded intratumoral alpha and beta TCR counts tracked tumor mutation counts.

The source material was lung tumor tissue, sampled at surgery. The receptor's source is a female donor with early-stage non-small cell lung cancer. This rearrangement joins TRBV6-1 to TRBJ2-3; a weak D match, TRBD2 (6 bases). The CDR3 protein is CASRRERSTDTQYF. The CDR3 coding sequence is TGTGCCAGCAGGCGGGAACGCAGCACAGATACGCAGTATTTT.